One sample yielded the 16 T cell receptor beta chains listed below, sequenced in a study of CD8+ T cells in alopecia areata. Reverse transcribed after extraction, RNA yielded cDNA as the sequencing template. Repertoires were generated with immunoSEQ multiplex PCR, while TCRdb's copy carries only in-frame clones and drops some. The table shows some 190,000 clones, with approximately 49% occurring only once. The treatment here: oral pan-JAK inhibitor, 5-10 mg twice daily. This specimen consisted of CD8+ T cells sorted from blood, obtained around week 53, from a patient treated with tofacitinib. These receptors originate from a human donor with alopecia areata.

This clone has more than one count but fewer than ten. The chain combines TRBV2 with TRBJ2-3, with a tentative D call TRBD1 (6 bases). The CDR3 runs 14 residues. From germline, CDR1 is SNHLY and CDR2 FYNNEI. Trimming pared 5 bases from V and 4 bases from J, leaving 13 bases between. CDR3 bases: TGTGCCAGCAGTCGGGGACAAGAATCAGATACGCAGTATTTT. It translates to CASSRGQESDTQYF.

Concerning this clone itself: The sample carries other DNA sequences with the same CDR3. For the CDR3, the DNA is TGTGCCAGTAGTATCAGGGACAGCAATCAGCCCCAGCATTTT. Residues: CASSIRDSNQPQHF. This chain connects TRBV19 to TRBJ1-5, with D perhaps matching TRBD1 (5 bases). The V and J ends lost 3 bases and 1 base respectively, with 7 bases between them. Looked up from germline, CDR1 is LNHDA and CDR2 is SQIVND (reference sequence). The CDR3 runs to 14 residues.

This chain connects TRBV2 to TRBJ2-7; weak D call: TRBD1 (6 bases). The CDR3 has 13 amino acids. V gave up 6 bases and J gave up 4 bases, with 13 bases separating them. Per the germline V gene, CDR1 is SNHLY and CDR2 is FYNNEI. The CDR3 DNA reads TGTGCCAGCAGCAGGGGTAGGGGGTACGAGCAGTACTTC. Its protein is CASSRGRGYEQYF.

V and J are TRBV4-3 and TRBJ2-1, with a tentative D call TRBD1 (5 bases). This CDR3 has 16 amino acids. Looked up from germline, CDR1 is LGHNA and CDR2 is YSLEER. The V gene lost 3 bases and the J gene lost 2 bases, with 14 bases spanning the gap. The CDR3: CASSQMIQGTYNEQFF. In DNA form, the CDR3 reads TGCGCCAGCAGCCAGATGATCCAGGGTACCTACAATGAGCAGTTCTTC.

The chain carries TRBV11-2 and TRBJ2-1; the D is unclear. Trimming pared 1 base from V and 4 bases from J, leaving 5 bases between. CDR3 length: 13 residues. In germline, CDR1 is SGHAT, CDR2 FQNNGV. For the CDR3, the DNA is TGTGCCAGCAGCTTAGGGAATTACAATGAGCAGTTCTTC. Amino acid sequence: CASSLGNYNEQFF.

This clone was observed a handful of times. J is TRBJ1-6 and V is TRBV4-2, with a tentative D call TRBD1 (5 bases). The V gene lost 3 bases and the J gene lost 5 bases, with 8 bases spanning the gap. CDR3 length equals 14 residues. The V gene's germline CDR1 is LGHNA and CDR2 YNFKEQ. CDR3 loop: CASSQGRDNSPLHF. The CDR3 DNA reads as TGTGCCAGCAGCCAGGGACGGGATAATTCACCCCTCCACTTT.

The V gene is TRBV30, the J gene TRBJ2-4; weak D call: TRBD1 (6 bases). Trimming took off 5 bases at V and 7 bases at J, with 12 bases between the two ends. Germline lookup yields CDR1 GTSNPN and CDR2 SVGIG (reference sequence). The CDR3 runs to 12 residues. The CDR3, as DNA: TGTGCCTGGGAAGGGGGAGCGAACATTCAGTACTTC. Protein sequence: CAWEGGANIQYF.

This clone came up a few times. The rearrangement uses TRBV5-1 and TRBJ2-1; D is ambiguous. The CDR3 spans 13 residues. Trimming took 1 base from V and 6 from J, leaving 8 bases between them. The germline V gene encodes CDR1 SGHRS and CDR2 YFSETQ. CDR3 nucleotide sequence: TGCGCCAGCAGCTTGACTGATTCCAATGAGCAGTTCTTC. Its protein is CASSLTDSNEQFF.

This clone has a handful of counts. The chain recombines TRBV13 with TRBJ1-1, with D maybe TRBD1 (5 bases). There are 12 residues in the CDR3. Per the germline V gene, CDR1 is PRHDT and CDR2 is FYEKMQ (reference sequence). Trimming took 5 bases from V and 7 from J, leaving 11 bases between them. CDR3 nucleotide sequence: TGTGCCAGCAGCCACGACAGTCTTGAAGCTTTCTTT. Amino acids: CASSHDSLEAFF.

The V call is TRBV10-3, the J call TRBJ1-1; TRBD1 agrees at 7 bases. The CDR3 runs 15 residues. V lost 0 bases and J lost 5; bases outside the gene matches: 6. The germline CDR1 and CDR2 sequences are ENHRY and SYGVKD. CDR3 loop: CAISESRGRGTEAFF. The CDR3, as DNA: TGTGCCATCAGTGAGTCGAGGGGGCGAGGGACTGAAGCTTTCTTT.

J is TRBJ1-1 and V is TRBV7-9; D is unclear. Trimming left V 2 bases short and J 7 bases short, with 8 bases between. CDR1 SEHNR and CDR2 FQNEAQ come from the germline V gene (reference sequence). The CDR3 totals 12 residues. The CDR3 bases are TGTGCCAGCAGCTTAACGGCATTTGAAGCTTTCTTT. It specifies CASSLTAFEAFF.

The chain carries TRBV30 and TRBJ2-5; no firm D call. CDR1 is GTSNPN and CDR2 is SVGIG in the germline V gene (reference sequence). V was trimmed by 0 bases and J by 5 bases, leaving 10 bases between them. This CDR3 is 13 amino acids long. CDR3: CAWSVPPEETQYF. CDR3 DNA sequence: TGTGCCTGGAGTGTACCCCCCGAGGAGACCCAGTACTTC. Variable domain in full (rest from reference TRBV30 and TRBJ2-5): SQTIHQWPATLVQPVGSPLSLECTVEGTSNPNLYWYRQAAGRGLQLLFYSVGIGQISSEVPQNLSASRPQDRQFILSSKKLLLSDSGFYLCAWSVPPEETQYFGPGTRLLVL.

CDR3 DNA: TGTGCCAGCAGTTGGGACAGGGCCACTAATGAAAAACTGTTTTTT. Translating it yields CASSWDRATNEKLFF. The gene calls are TRBV6-1 and TRBJ1-4; 9 bases fit TRBD1. J was trimmed by 2 bases and V by 5 bases; bases with no gene match: 3. The germline CDR1 and CDR2 sequences are MNHNS and SASEGT. The CDR3 totals 15 residues.

This clone was found a few times. V and J are TRBV5-1 and TRBJ2-1; no firm D call. In germline, CDR1 is SGHRS, CDR2 YFSETQ. V was clipped by 4 bases and J by 7 bases, with 15 bases between them. There are 14 residues in the CDR3. The CDR3 coding sequence is TGCGCCAGCAGCACGACCGCGACCCTAAATGAGCAGTTCTTC. Its protein product is CASSTTATLNEQFF.

In this sample, this clone turned up a few times. The V call is TRBV13, the J call TRBJ2-7; D is possibly TRBD1 (6 bases). The germline gives CDR1 PRHDT, CDR2 FYEKMQ (reference sequence). This CDR3 has 15 amino acids. V lost 5 bases and J 3 bases, leaving 17 bases between the germline ends. CDR3 in DNA: TGTGCCAGCAGCCCCGCAGGGGCTTCCGACTACGAGCAGTACTTC. Its protein is CASSPAGASDYEQYF.

The chain couples TRBV7-6 to TRBJ2-1, with 12 bases that match TRBD2. Trimming removed 4 bases from V and 8 bases from J; junction bases left unmatched: 9. Per the germline V gene, CDR1 is SGHVS and CDR2 is FNYEAQ. The length of the CDR3 is 16 residues. The CDR3 reads CASSSKRTSGDDEQFF. The CDR3 DNA follows: TGTGCCAGCAGCTCCAAAAGGACTAGCGGGGATGATGAGCAGTTCTTC.